The 11 T cell receptor beta chains below come from one sample, sequenced in a study of T cells after posttransplantation cyclophosphamide. Using immunoSEQ multiplex PCR, the repertoire was profiled, and TCRdb retains in-frame clones only, with some absent. The sample includes 10,000 or so clones, roughly 80% seen only once; the top ten take over 12%. A marrow graft followed busulfan-fludarabine conditioning, with cyclophosphamide on days +3 and +4. This specimen consisted of PBMCs, obtained 1,800 to 2,000 days after a stem cell transplant with posttransplant cyclophosphamide. Receptor source: a female patient aged 35 to 55 who received an allogeneic stem cell transplant from a related donor, was CMV-positive, and had no GVHD. The graft donor may account for some of the T cells.

The chain combines TRBV5-1 with TRBJ2-5; TRBD1 agrees at 7 bases. Trimming cost V 4 bases and J 5 bases; bases outside gene matches: 8. This CDR3 region has 14 residues. The germline V gene encodes CDR1 SGHRS and CDR2 YFSETQ. For the CDR3, the DNA is TGCGCCAGCAGCCGATCCGGGACAGACGAGACCCAGTACTTC. It yields the protein CASSRSGTDETQYF.

This clone was recorded a few times. CDR3 DNA sequence: TGCGCCAGCAGCCAAGATGGGACAGGGGCCTACGAGCAGTACTTC. It codes for CASSQDGTGAYEQYF. The V and J genes are TRBV4-1 and TRBJ2-7; 10 bases map to TRBD1. This CDR3 comprises 15 residues. Germline loops: CDR1 MGHRA, CDR2 YSYEKL. Trimming removed 0 bases from V and 2 bases from J; junction bases left unmatched: 1.

This chain uses TRBV5-1 with TRBJ2-3, with D possibly being TRBD2 (6 bases). Germline V gives CDR1 SGHRS, CDR2 YFSETQ. The CDR3 is 15 amino acids. The germline V and J ends were trimmed by 5 bases and 2 bases, with 15 bases remaining between them. Here the CDR3 DNA reads TGCGCCAGCAGGCCCAGGGACTTTCTCACAGATACGCAGTATTTT. This gives the protein CASRPRDFLTDTQYF.

The CDR3 DNA follows: TGTGCCAGCAGCTTAGGTATAGCGGGGGGCCCAGTAGGAACGCAGTATTTT. This codes for CASSLGIAGGPVGTQYF. This chain connects TRBV7-2 to TRBJ2-3, with 10 bases matching TRBD2. The V and J ends lost 1 base and 9 bases, in that order; junction bases with no gene match: 13. From germline, CDR1 is SGHTA and CDR2 FQGNSA. The CDR3 consists of 17 residues.

This chain connects TRBV10-1 to TRBJ1-2; D is undetermined. The germline CDR1 and CDR2 sequences are WNHNN and SYGVQD (reference sequence). The CDR3 has 16 residues. V lost 8 bases to trimming and J lost 4 bases, with 23 bases between them. The CDR3 nucleotides are TGCGCCAGCGGTTATTGGAGGCAGGCGACAATCTATGGCTACACCTTC. Amino acids: CASGYWRQATIYGYTF.

The chain uses TRBV11-2 and TRBJ1-4, with no clear D. V lost 6 bases and J lost 5, with 10 bases in between. Germline V gives CDR1 SGHAT, CDR2 FQNNGV. The CDR3 length is 13 residues. The CDR3 loop is CASSRSGNEKLFF. DNA of the CDR3: TGTGCCAGCAGTCGTTCCGGGAATGAAAAACTGTTTTTT.

The J gene is TRBJ2-7, the V gene TRBV5-5, with TRBD1 matching 12 bases. The CDR3 is 14 residues long. Germline V CDR1 and CDR2: SGHKS, YYEKEE (reference sequence). Trimming took 4 bases from V and 6 from J; bases not matched to a gene: 5. CDR3 region: CASSAGQGAREQYF. CDR3 in DNA: TGTGCCAGCAGCGCGGGACAGGGGGCTCGCGAGCAGTACTTC.

This clone was detected only once. This chain connects TRBV10-3 to TRBJ1-2, with a possible D match to TRBD1 (5 bases). CDR3 length: 14 amino acids. Germline values: CDR1 ENHRY, CDR2 SYGVKD. Trimming took 6 bases from V and 3 from J, leaving 14 bases between them. CDR3 nucleotides: TGTGCCATCAGCCCCTCTGACAGCGACTATGGCTACACCTTC. As protein: CAISPSDSDYGYTF.

The rearrangement joins TRBV29-1 to TRBJ1-2; D remains unclear. Per the germline V gene, CDR1 is SQVTM and CDR2 is ANQGSEA. The CDR3 has 13 amino acids. V shed 8 bases and J shed 4 bases, with 17 bases lying between them. This chain's CDR3 is CSTKTGNFYGYTF. The CDR3 coding sequence is TGCAGCACAAAAACCGGGAACTTCTATGGCTACACCTTC.

The gene calls are TRBV6-1 and TRBJ1-6, with D possibly being TRBD1 (5 bases). The CDR3 is 14 residues long. Germline V gene data show CDR1 as MNHNS and CDR2 as SASEGT. V lost 8 bases, J lost 9 bases, and 17 bases lay in between. CDR3 DNA: TGTGCCAGCCTGCCTCGCGGGGGACCTTCACCCCTCCACTTT. Translation gives CASLPRGGPSPLHF.

V and J are TRBV19 and TRBJ2-1; 11 bases map to TRBD2. Germline V gene data show CDR1 as LNHDA and CDR2 as SQIVND (reference sequence). With 2 bases clipped from V and 6 bases from J, the junction kept 9 bases outside the gene matches. CDR3 length: 17 amino acids. CDR3 bases: TGTGCCAGTAGTATAACGGGACTAGCGGATTTCTCCAATGAGCAGTTCTTC. Amino acids: CASSITGLADFSNEQFF. Together with reference TRBV19 and TRBJ2-1, the CDR3 gives the full variable domain: DGGITQSPKYLFRKEGQNVTLSCEQNLNHDAMYWYRQDPGQGLRLIYYSQIVNDFQKGDIAEGYSVSREKKESFPLTVTSAQKNPTAFYLCASSITGLADFSNEQFFGPGTRLTVL.